This T cell receptor beta chain appears in the sequencing data of a study of a mutant IDH1 vaccine in newly diagnosed glioma. Germline CDR1 and CDR2: SGHRS and YFSETQ. The V and J ends lost 4 bases and 4 bases respectively, with 11 bases between them. This CDR3 contains 13 residues. Assay: immunoSEQ multiplex PCR; the TCRdb copy retains only in-frame clones and omits some. The data contain tens of thousands of clones, over 75% of them singletons. Time point defined: baseline, week 1 (first vaccination visit). Regarding treatment: pre-vaccination baseline after standard-of-care therapy. This receptor was identified in a man aged 35-49 years with glioma. Some clones in this sample may be carry-over from other donors' samples. This specimen consisted of PBMCs, obtained from a glioma patient treated with radiotherapy, temozolomide or both. This chain connects TRBV5-1 to TRBJ2-5, with a possible D match to TRBD1 (5 bases). CDR3 nucleotides: TGCGCCAGCAGCGGGTTGGACACAGAGACCCAGTACTTC. The encoded protein is CASSGLDTETQYF. The full variable domain, with the rest looked up from reference TRBV5-1 and TRBJ2-5, is KAGVTQTPRYLIKTRGQQVTLSCSPISGHRSVSWYQQTPGQGLQFLFEYFSETQRNKGNFPGRFSGRQFSNSRSEMNVSTLELGDSALYLCASSGLDTETQYFGPGTRLLVL.